Listed here are 10 T cell receptor beta chains from one sample, sequenced in a study of post-analysis software for immune sequencing data. No antigens are known for them. The library was made from cDNA and included unique molecular identifiers. Using its own MiXCR run on the PCR reads, TCRdb lists one record per CDR3 protein. The repertoire holds 820,000 or so distinct CDR3 sequences, with roughly 50% as singletons. General study findings and limits: Elevated frequency relative to controls characterized several TRBV segments in patients, TRBV5-6, TRBV5-1 and TRBV20-1 among them.

What was sequenced was blood. The receptors here all came from a girl aged 10 to 17 with multiple sclerosis.

This clonotype showed up just once. The chain employs TRBV20-1 and TRBJ2-7, with a weak D call TRBD2 (7 bases). The J call is uncertain, as TRBJ2-4 better fits the DNA end. Germline CDR1 DFQATT, CDR2 SNEGSKA (reference sequence). This CDR3 is built from 16 residues. CDR3 DNA sequence: TGCAGTGCTCCAGGGTGGGGGGGCCTAGCCAAAAACATTCAGTACTTC. Amino acid sequence: CSAPGWGGLAKNIQYF.

Comments on this clonotype: One end of the junction fails to match germline, which may point to a read error. The V gene is TRBV20-1, the J gene TRBJ2-5; 8 nucleotides align to TRBD1. Germline CDR1 and CDR2: DFQATT and SNEGSKA (reference sequence). The CDR3 contains 15 residues. The CDR3 nucleotides are TGCAGTGCTGGAGGGAGTACAGGGGGACAAGAGGCCCAGTACTTC. Its protein product is CSAGGSTGGQEAQYF.

The genes are TRBV2 and TRBJ2-5; tentative D call: TRBD1 (6 bases). Per germline, CDR1 SNHLY and CDR2 FYNNEI. This CDR3 is 14 amino acids long. Trimming took 4 bases from V and 4 from J, leaving 13 bases between them. The chain's CDR3 is CASSGDRNGETQYF. As DNA, the CDR3 is TGTGCCAGCAGTGGCGACAGGAATGGAGAGACCCAGTACTTC.

J is TRBJ2-1 and V is TRBV5-5; D is perhaps TRBD2 (5 bases). Germline values: CDR1 SGHKS, CDR2 YYEKEE (reference sequence). V lost 4 bases, J lost 8 bases, and 16 bases lay in between. This CDR3 has 14 amino acids. CDR3 nucleotides: TGTGCCAGCAGCGCTATTCTAGCCTCCCATGAGCAGTTCTTC. Its translation is CASSAILASHEQFF.

The chain combines TRBV7-2 with TRBJ2-7; TRBD2 matches at 7 bases. The CDR3 has 15 residues. The germline V gene encodes CDR1 SGHTA and CDR2 FQGNSA. The ends lost 1 base at V and 6 bases at J; junction bases unmatched: 9. The CDR3 sequence is CASSLEPAGSVEQYF. In DNA form, the CDR3 reads TGTGCCAGCAGCTTAGAGCCAGCGGGAAGTGTCGAGCAGTACTTC.

This clonotype was seen only a few times. This chain links TRBV29-1 with TRBJ2-7; weak D call: TRBD2 (6 bases). The CDR3 totals 12 residues. The ends were cut back, 7 bases at V and 6 bases at J, with 16 bases in the middle. Germline V gene sequence: CDR1 SQVTM, CDR2 ANQGSEA. CDR3 residues: CSAQRAGFEQYF. CDR3 DNA: TGCAGCGCCCAACGGGCGGGGTTCGAGCAGTACTTC.

Of note for this clonotype: Mismatch with germline at one junction end may stem from a read error. The genes are TRBV5-1 and TRBJ1-2, with D possibly being TRBD1 (5 bases). The CDR3 is 16 amino acids. Germline assignment: CDR1 SGHRS and CDR2 YFSETQ. The CDR3 nucleotides are TGCGCCAGCAGCTCCTCCGTCCGGGACCGCTTCTATGGCTACGCCTTC. It translates to CASSSSVRDRFYGYAF.

This clonotype occurred a few times. The genes are TRBV5-1 and TRBJ1-2; D uncertain. Between the trimmed V and J ends, which lost 0 bases and 3 bases, there was a span of 9 bases. Germline V gene lookup returns CDR1 SGHRS and CDR2 YFSETQ. The CDR3 runs 14 residues. In nucleotides, the CDR3 is TGCGCCAGCAGCTTGGATTCAACTGACTATGGCTACACCTTC. Its translation is CASSLDSTDYGYTF.

This clonotype was observed a few times. The CDR3 reads CASSFSGKDTEQFF. CDR3 sequence (DNA): TGTGCCAGCAGCTTTAGCGGGAAGGACACTGAGCAGTTCTTC. The chain links TRBV7-9 to TRBJ2-1; 8 bases map to TRBD2. The CDR3 extends over 14 amino acids. In germline, CDR1 is SEHNR, CDR2 FQNEAQ (reference sequence). With 3 bases clipped from V and 9 bases from J, the junction kept 7 bases outside the gene matches.

V gene TRBV20-1 combines with J gene TRBJ1-5; no firm D call. The germline V and J ends were trimmed by 3 bases and 0 bases, with 12 bases remaining between them. The CDR3 consists of 15 residues. Per germline, CDR1 DFQATT and CDR2 SNEGSKA (reference sequence). CDR3 in DNA: TGCAGTGCTAGCTCAATGGGCAGTAGCAATCAGCCCCAGCATTTT. Translating gives CSASSMGSSNQPQHF.